By its share, the clone carrying this T cell receptor (beta chain) is medium-sized (0.01 to 0.1%). The antigen is not known. The entry originates in a study of early T cells in non-severe SARS-CoV-2 infection. For the study at large: Chains were unpaired, as sequencing was done on bulk RNA from unsorted whole blood. Study results and caveats: Lookups in VDJdb leaned toward anti-spike CD8 responses and missed private and CD4 specificities.

The protocol attached unique molecular identifiers to individual cDNA molecules. TCRdb processed the 5' RACE reads anew with MiXCR; each CDR3 protein has one entry. The table shows roughly 53,000 distinct CDR3 sequences, with approximately 12% occurring only once. V lost 8 bases and J 5 bases, leaving 9 bases between the germline ends. Germline values: CDR1 SEHNR, CDR2 FQNEAQ (reference sequence). The CDR3 sequence is 12 residues long. Sequencing was performed on whole blood, taken at baseline. The rearrangement links TRBV7-9 to TRBJ1-4; D is unclear. The source of this sequence is an adult who was a healthcare worker with PCR-confirmed SARS-CoV-2 infection or an uninfected control (not recorded which). The CDR3 coding sequence is TGTGCCAGCGCGGACCGAAATGAAAAACTGTTTTTT. Amino acids: CASADRNEKLFF.